The subject of this entry is one T cell receptor (beta chain). These data are taken from a study of T cells after yellow fever vaccination. Germline assignment: CDR1 SGHRS and CDR2 YFSETQ. The V end was cut by 6 bases, the J end by 4 bases, with 17 bases between. The CDR3 has 15 residues. TCRdb itself ran the 5' RACE reads through MiXCR, one entry per CDR3 protein. The table records about 58,000 distinct CDR3 sequences, approximately 7% of them present only once. The receptor comes from a man aged 18 to 29 who received the YFV17D yellow fever vaccine. V usage is TRBV5-1 and J usage is TRBJ2-1, with TRBD2 as a possible D gene (6 bases). The sample was CD8+ T cells sorted from PBMCs, taken on the day of the first yellow fever vaccination. The CDR3 bases are TGCGCCAGCACTGAGGAGGGCCCCGATTACAATGAGCAGTTCTTC. It codes for CASTEEGPDYNEQFF.